The 10 T cell receptor beta chains given below trace back to one sample, sequenced in a study of glioma-infiltrating T cells after dendritic cell vaccination (dated by TCRdb to about 2016). Library construction relied on the immunoSEQ multiplex PCR assay. This immuneACCESS table, as held by TCRdb, lists in-frame sequences with V and J called but not all clones. Of the missing ones, under half trace to an unresolved V gene in checked studies; the others have no known cause. Recorded for this sample are about 87,000 clones; roughly 87% of them occurred a single time. The ten largest clonotypes hold 6% to 7.5% of the sample. The time point label on this specimen signifies: after dendritic cell vaccination, including at tumor progression/relapse. This specimen was blood, taken after dendritic cell vaccination. These receptors were collected from a human donor with glioblastoma.

This clone has only one observation. The rearrangement links TRBV6-5 to TRBJ1-1; no clear D. Trimming shortened V by 0 bases and J by 2 bases, and 4 bases separated the two germline ends. This CDR3 is 13 amino acids long. The germline CDR1 and CDR2 sequences are MNHEY and SVGAGI. The CDR3 protein is CASSYSQNTEAFF. The CDR3, as DNA: TGTGCCAGCAGTTACTCCCAAAACACTGAAGCTTTCTTT.

This chain joins TRBV7-9 and TRBJ1-3; 10 bases fit TRBD1. Germline lookup yields CDR1 SEHNR and CDR2 FQNEAQ (reference sequence). V trimming: 5 bases; J trimming: 3 bases; junction bases outside the gene matches: 13. CDR3 length: 18 amino acids. The CDR3 DNA is TGTGCCAGCAGCCATCAACGACAGGGGGCAGGGGATGGAAACACCATATATTTT. It translates to CASSHQRQGAGDGNTIYF.

The V call is TRBV5-1, the J call TRBJ1-3; perhaps TRBD1 as D (6 bases). V lost 4 bases, J lost 0 bases, and 11 bases lay in between. CDR3 length: 15 residues. The germline V gene encodes CDR1 SGHRS and CDR2 YFSETQ. CDR3 nucleotide sequence: TGCGCCAGCAGCCAGGGACAAGACTCTGGAAACACCATATATTTT. Its protein is CASSQGQDSGNTIYF.

The chain joins TRBV5-5 to TRBJ2-2, with 7 bases fitting TRBD2. CDR1 and CDR2 (germline): SGHKS, YYEKEE (reference sequence). V lost 7 bases and J lost 3; bases outside the gene matches: 6. This CDR3 region has 14 residues. CDR3 in DNA: TGTGCCAGCGGACTGGCGGGGGACACCGGGGAGCTGTTTTTT. This codes for CASGLAGDTGELFF.

This rearrangement joins TRBV25-1 to TRBJ1-1; D might be TRBD1 (5 bases). Germline values: CDR1 MGHDK, CDR2 SYGVNS. The length of the CDR3 is 15 residues. Between the trimmed V and J ends, which lost 1 base and 6 bases, there was a span of 15 bases. The CDR3 loop reads CASSESRAIVPEAFF. In nucleotides, the CDR3 is TGTGCCAGCAGTGAATCCAGGGCGATAGTACCTGAAGCTTTCTTT.

This clone was observed a single time. The V gene is TRBV7-3, the J gene TRBJ1-1; D might be TRBD1 (5 bases). V gave up 5 bases and J gave up 5 bases, with 12 bases separating them. The V gene's germline CDR1 is SGHTA and CDR2 FQGTGA. The CDR3 spans 13 residues. CDR3 region: CASSPVRGTEAFF. CDR3 DNA sequence: TGTGCCAGCAGCCCCGTCCGGGGGACTGAAGCTTTCTTT.

V gene TRBV18 combines with J gene TRBJ2-3, with D possibly TRBD1 on 6 matching bases. The germline V and J ends were trimmed by 0 bases and 5 bases, with 18 bases remaining between them. There are 17 residues in the CDR3. Germline V CDR1 and CDR2: KGHSH, LQKENI. CDR3 sequence: CASSPPPGTRGEDTQYF. The CDR3, as DNA: TGTGCCAGCTCACCACCCCCTGGGACAAGGGGAGAAGATACGCAGTATTTT.

As for this clone: Other DNA sequences from this sample encode an identical CDR3 as well. This rearrangement joins TRBV30 to TRBJ1-1, with TRBD1 identical over 10 bases. Germline V gene data show CDR1 as GTSNPN and CDR2 as SVGIG (reference sequence). The CDR3 is 12 amino acids. Trimming cost V 3 bases and J 11 bases; bases outside gene matches: 6. The CDR3 coding sequence is TGTGCCTGGAGCCCATCGGACAGGGGGGCTTTCTTT. It specifies CAWSPSDRGAFF.

This clone was found a few times. The genes are TRBV7-9 and TRBJ1-1, with D perhaps TRBD1 (6 bases). Trimming shortened V by 5 bases and J by 2 bases, and 12 bases separated the two germline ends. CDR3 length: 14 amino acids. CDR1 and CDR2 (germline): SEHNR, FQNEAQ (reference sequence). CDR3: CASSLSTGNTEAFF. Here the CDR3 DNA reads TGTGCCAGCAGCCTATCGACAGGAAACACTGAAGCTTTCTTT.

Only a few counts were recorded for this clone. The chain couples TRBV15 to TRBJ1-5, with 8 bases aligning to TRBD1. The CDR3 runs to 16 residues. V lost 0 bases, J lost 7 bases, and 8 bases stayed unmatched. CDR1 is LNHNV, CDR2 YYDKDF, per germline (reference sequence). The CDR3 nucleotides read TGTGCCACCAGCAGAGACCCAGGGGGCGGGAGCCAGCCCCAGCATTTT. Translation: CATSRDPGGGSQPQHF.